The clone carrying this TCR beta chain has only a few counts. Its target is unknown. This entry belongs to a study of response to subunit inactivated influenza vaccine. Study-wide points: Authors suggested seasonal influenza vaccinations each recruit few new T cells.

The V end lost 3 bases, the J end lost 2 bases, and 13 bases lay between the germline ends. The length of the CDR3 is 15 residues. The germline CDR1 and CDR2 sequences are SGHRS and YFSETQ. TCRdb called the RT-PCR reads again in MiXCR, with one record for every CDR3 protein. The sample yields about 800,000 distinct CDR3 sequences, over 20% seen once. The sequences come from PBMCs from blood, collected 5 days after vaccination. The clonotype was recovered from a middle-aged man who received an inactivated influenza vaccine. The rearrangement links TRBV5-1 to TRBJ2-3, with D possibly matching TRBD2 (5 bases). CDR3 DNA sequence: TGCGCCAGCAGCTGGAGGACTTCGTCCACAGATACGCAGTATTTT. This sequence encodes CASSWRTSSTDTQYF.